The entry below gives a single T cell receptor (beta chain) sequence along with its context. There is no known antigen for this receptor. The sample holds no much larger clone one base away, and base qualities are not on file. One collaborating source in Seattle enrolled patients while the patients were actively infected and followed the patients over time throughout the course of disease. Whole blood was collected in K2EDTA tubes by collaborating institutions according to the institutions' own protocols. For TCRbeta analysis, collaborators shipped samples as frozen whole blood, isolated PBMCs, or DNA extracted from either of those sample types. This sample was taken from a study of blood T cell repertoires in COVID-19 (dated by TCRdb to 2020 to 2022). Regarding the study in general: The collaborator samples originated in the United States, Italy and Spain and spanned the acute and convalescent phases of COVID-19. The prospective study material was composed of cDNA or gDNA derived from T cells, B-cell-depleted T cells, or PBMCs. The samples were drawn from two sources: the first 160 participants of the ongoing ImmuneRACE study, and 1,200 or so subjects contributed by 6 global collaborators. Sample metadata almost always included a de-identified subject ID, COVID-19 status, age in years and sex. A freely available public database, intended as a resource for researchers studying the immune response to SARS-CoV-2, is where the repertoires were released. Where available, HLA class I and class II types were taken from metadata supplied by the sample provider and were not determined by assay-based typing. Deeply sampled blood TCRbeta repertoires from subjects exposed to, actively infected with, or recovered from COVID-19 were included in the dataset.

Findings and caveats that apply to the study as a whole: The amount of clinical and demographic metadata varied by source and participant and was provided uncurated.

TCRbeta CDR3 regions were amplified from genomic DNA by means of the immunoSEQ Assay, a bias-controlled multiplex PCR. The source study handled its data this way. Nucleated cell counts per sample were estimated from amplification of reference gene primers within the assay. To quantify the absolute abundance of each unique TCRbeta CDR3 rearrangement, sequence reads were collapsed and filtered. For each sample, productive Simpson clonality was calculated as the square root of Simpson's diversity index across productive rearrangements. TCRdb took over this immuneACCESS table, retaining in-frame rearrangements with V and J assigned. Such tables are incomplete; in checked studies, under half of the missing clones stem from an unresolved V gene, and the remainder is unexplained. The D gene and trimming were derived from the DNA, and the V and J assignments and clone size from that table. The sample table contains approximately 250,000 clones; only one count was recorded for roughly 88% of them. 9.5% to 13% of the sample goes to the ten largest clones.

Sequences KGHSH (CDR1) and LQKENI (CDR2) are obtained from the germline V gene. CDR3 length: 15 amino acids, cysteine to phenylalanine. The read is trimmed to its CDR3 DNA, 45 bases read in frame from base 1. The germline ends are 13 bases apart after V is trimmed by 3 bases and J by 3 bases. This clonotype originated in a woman in her 70s with COVID-19, enrolled during active disease. Recombination joined TRBV18 with TRBJ2-3, with TRBD1 perhaps the D gene, on 8 matching bases. The sample taken for sequencing was peripheral blood. The CDR3 reads CASSPTGGETDTQYF. The DNA reads as follows: TGTGCCAGCTCACCCACAGGGGGGGAAACAGATACGCAGTATTTT.